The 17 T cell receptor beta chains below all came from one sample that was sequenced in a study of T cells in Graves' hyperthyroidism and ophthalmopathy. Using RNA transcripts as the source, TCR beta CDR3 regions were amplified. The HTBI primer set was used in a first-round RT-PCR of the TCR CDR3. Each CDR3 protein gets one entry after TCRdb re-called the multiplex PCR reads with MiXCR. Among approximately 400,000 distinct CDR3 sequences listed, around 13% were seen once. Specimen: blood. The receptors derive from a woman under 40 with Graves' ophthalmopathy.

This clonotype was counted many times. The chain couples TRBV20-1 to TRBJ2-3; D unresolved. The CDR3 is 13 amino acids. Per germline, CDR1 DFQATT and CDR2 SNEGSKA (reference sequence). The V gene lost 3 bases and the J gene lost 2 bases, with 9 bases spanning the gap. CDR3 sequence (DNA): TGCAGTGCTAGGGTCAGTCACACAGATACGCAGTATTTT. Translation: CSARVSHTDTQYF.

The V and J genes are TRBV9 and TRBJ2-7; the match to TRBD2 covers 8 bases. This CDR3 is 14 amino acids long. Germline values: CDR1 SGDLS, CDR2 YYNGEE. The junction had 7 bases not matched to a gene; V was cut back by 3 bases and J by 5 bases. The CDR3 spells CASSGAGGEDEQYF. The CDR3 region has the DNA TGTGCCAGCAGCGGGGCGGGAGGAGAAGACGAGCAGTACTTC.

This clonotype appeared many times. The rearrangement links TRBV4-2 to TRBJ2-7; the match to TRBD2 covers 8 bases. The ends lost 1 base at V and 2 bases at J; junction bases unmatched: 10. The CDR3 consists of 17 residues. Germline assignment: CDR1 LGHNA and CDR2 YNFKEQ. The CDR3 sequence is CASSQGSWTSLTYEQYF. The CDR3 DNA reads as TGTGCCAGCAGCCAAGGTTCATGGACTAGCCTTACCTACGAGCAGTACTTC.

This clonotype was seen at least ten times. CDR3 nucleotides: TGTGCCAGCAGCTCGGGACAGGGCTTTCGGGGAACTTACAATGAGCAGTTCTTC. This encodes CASSSGQGFRGTYNEQFF. The rearrangement uses TRBV5-6 and TRBJ2-1; 9 bases fit TRBD1. There are 18 residues in the CDR3. The germline V gene encodes CDR1 SGHDT and CDR2 YYEEEE. V shed 3 bases, J shed 4 bases, and the junction held 14 bases outside the gene matches.

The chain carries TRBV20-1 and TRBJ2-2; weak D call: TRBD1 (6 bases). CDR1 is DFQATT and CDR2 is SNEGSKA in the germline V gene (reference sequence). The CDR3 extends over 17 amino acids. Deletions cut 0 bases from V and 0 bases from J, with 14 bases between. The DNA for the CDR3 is TGCAGTGCTAGAGATCAGATTAGGACAGCGAACACCGGGGAGCTGTTTTTT. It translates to CSARDQIRTANTGELFF.

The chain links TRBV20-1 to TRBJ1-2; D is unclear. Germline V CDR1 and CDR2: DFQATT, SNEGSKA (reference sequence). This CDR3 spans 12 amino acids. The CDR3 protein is CSALREIKGYTF. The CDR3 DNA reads TGCAGCGCACTTCGGGAAATTAAAGGCTACACCTTC.

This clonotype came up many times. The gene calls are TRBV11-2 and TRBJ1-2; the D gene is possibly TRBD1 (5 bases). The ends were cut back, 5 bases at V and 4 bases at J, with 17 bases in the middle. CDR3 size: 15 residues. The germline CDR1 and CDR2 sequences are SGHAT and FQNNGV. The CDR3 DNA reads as TGTGCCAGCAGCCATCTACCCCAGGGAGGCTATGGCTACACCTTC. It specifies CASSHLPQGGYGYTF.

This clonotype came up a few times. CDR3 region: CASSEPGGETQYF. The CDR3 nucleotides are TGCGCCAGCAGTGAACCGGGAGGGGAGACCCAGTACTTC. The chain recombines TRBV10-2 with TRBJ2-5; TRBD2 matches at 8 bases. V was pared by 3 bases and J by 5 bases, with 2 bases of the junction left unmatched. Looked up from germline, CDR1 is WSHSY and CDR2 is SAAADI. The CDR3 length is 13 residues.

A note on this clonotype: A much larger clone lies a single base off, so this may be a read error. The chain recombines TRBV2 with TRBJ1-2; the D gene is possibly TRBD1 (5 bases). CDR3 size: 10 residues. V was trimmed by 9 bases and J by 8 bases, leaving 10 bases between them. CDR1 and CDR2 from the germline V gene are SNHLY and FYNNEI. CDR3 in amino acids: CARGARGYTF. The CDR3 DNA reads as TGTGCCAGAGGGGCGCGGGGCTACACCTTC.

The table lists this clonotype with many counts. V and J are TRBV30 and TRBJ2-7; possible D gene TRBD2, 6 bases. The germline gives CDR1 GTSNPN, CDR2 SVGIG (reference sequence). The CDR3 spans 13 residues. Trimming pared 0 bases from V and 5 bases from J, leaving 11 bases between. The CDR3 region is CAWSVLREDEQYF. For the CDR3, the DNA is TGTGCCTGGAGTGTACTTAGGGAGGACGAGCAGTACTTC.

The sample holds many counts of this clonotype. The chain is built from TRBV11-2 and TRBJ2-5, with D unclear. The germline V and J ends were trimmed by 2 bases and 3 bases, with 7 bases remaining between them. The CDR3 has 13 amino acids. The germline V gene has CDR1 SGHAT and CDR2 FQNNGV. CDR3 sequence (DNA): TGTGCCAGCAGCTTAATGCGGAAAGAGACCCAGTACTTC. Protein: CASSLMRKETQYF.

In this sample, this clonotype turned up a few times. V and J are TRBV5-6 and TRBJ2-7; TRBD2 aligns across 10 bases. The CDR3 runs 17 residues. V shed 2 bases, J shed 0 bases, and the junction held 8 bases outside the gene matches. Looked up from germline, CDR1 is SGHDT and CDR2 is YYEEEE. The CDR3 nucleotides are TGTGCCAGCAGCTTTATACCGGCTAGCGGGGGCTCCTACGAGCAGTACTTC. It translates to CASSFIPASGGSYEQYF.

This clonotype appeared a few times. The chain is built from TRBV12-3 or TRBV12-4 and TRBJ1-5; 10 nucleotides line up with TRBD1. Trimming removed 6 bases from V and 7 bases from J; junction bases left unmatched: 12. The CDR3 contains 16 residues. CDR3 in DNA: TGTGCCAGCAGCCTTTCTTCAGACAGGGGGCCCCAGCCCCAGCATTTT. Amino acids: CASSLSSDRGPQPQHF.

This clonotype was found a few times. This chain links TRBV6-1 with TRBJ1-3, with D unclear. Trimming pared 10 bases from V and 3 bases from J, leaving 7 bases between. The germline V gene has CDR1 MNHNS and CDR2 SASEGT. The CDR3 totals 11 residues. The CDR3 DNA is TGTGCCACCGTCTTTGGAAACACCATATATTTT. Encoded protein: CATVFGNTIYF.

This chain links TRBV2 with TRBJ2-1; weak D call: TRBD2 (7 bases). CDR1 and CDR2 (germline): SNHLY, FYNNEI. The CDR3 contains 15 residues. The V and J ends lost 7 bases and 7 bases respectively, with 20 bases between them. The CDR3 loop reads CASTHRAAGANEQFF. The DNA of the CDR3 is TGTGCCAGCACCCATCGGGCGGCGGGGGCTAATGAGCAGTTCTTC.

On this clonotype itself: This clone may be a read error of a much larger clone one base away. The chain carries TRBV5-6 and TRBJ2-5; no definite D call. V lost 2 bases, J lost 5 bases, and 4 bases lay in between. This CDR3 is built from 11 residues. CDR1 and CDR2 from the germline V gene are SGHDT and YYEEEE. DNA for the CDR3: TGTGCCAGCAGCTTCATGGAGACCCAGTACTTC. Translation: CASSFMETQYF.

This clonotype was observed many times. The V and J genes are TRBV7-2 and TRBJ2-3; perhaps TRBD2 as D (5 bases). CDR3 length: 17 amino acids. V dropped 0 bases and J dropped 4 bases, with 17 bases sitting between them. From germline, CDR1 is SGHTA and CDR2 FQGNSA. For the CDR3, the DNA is TGTGCCAGCAGCTTAGCAGCTAGCTACATCACTTCAGATACGCAGTATTTT. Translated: CASSLAASYITSDTQYF.